Reported below is one TCR beta chain. The authors' processing: Amplification from reference gene primers served as the basis for estimated nucleated cell counts. The assay was immunoSEQ multiplex PCR, and TCRdb's table has in-frame clones only and misses some. That table furnishes V, J and clone size, whereas the DNA furnished D and trimming. The sample records 110,000 or so clones, approximately 84% being singletons. Germline V gene data show CDR1 as MNHEY and CDR2 as SMNVEV (reference sequence). The CDR3 extends over 15 amino acids. The trim removed 5 bases at V and 7 bases at J, leaving 13 bases unmatched. The source of the sample is a study of blood T cell repertoires in COVID-19. Turning to the study itself: The United States, Italy and Spain were the sources of the acute and convalescent COVID-19 samples. T cells, B-cell-depleted T cells, or PBMCs supplied cDNA or gDNA.

The specimen was peripheral blood. The receptor's source is a woman in her forties with acute or convalescent COVID-19. This rearrangement joins TRBV27 to TRBJ1-1; 7 bases match TRBD1. CDR3 sequence reads: CASSLIKGARGEAFF. The CDR3 DNA sequence: TGTGCCAGCAGTCTAATAAAGGGGGCGCGGGGTGAAGCTTTCTTT.